This TCR beta chain was obtained from a study of cytomegalovirus exposure and HLA in healthy donors. Findings of the study overall: The presence/absence work took it that sequencing depth was about the same across donors. Later work showed greater clonal expansion in HLA-associated TCR beta chains than in equally common others.

With regard to this clone: The target antigen is unknown.

J was trimmed by 7 bases and V by 6 bases; bases with no gene match: 12. Germline-derived CDR1 and CDR2 are ENHRY and SYGVKD. The CDR3 runs 15 residues. The PCR ran on 60 Vbeta and 13 Jbeta primers. The method was immunoSEQ multiplex PCR; TCRdb's version includes in-frame clones alone and lacks a portion of them. The repertoire has 150,000 to 200,000 clones, 72% of them found once; the top ten carry roughly 2.5%. This chain joins TRBV10-3 and TRBJ2-7, with 10 bases that match TRBD1. Sequenced material: PBMCs. This sequence was found in a human donor in good health. CDR3 loop: CAISPGTGDSGEQYF. The DNA of the CDR3 is TGTGCCATCAGCCCCGGGACAGGGGATTCGGGGGAGCAGTACTTC.